Listed below are T cell receptor beta chains from one sample, sequenced in a study of T cell changes during pregnancy in multiple sclerosis. Sequencing was performed with immunoSEQ multiplex PCR; in TCRdb, only in-frame clones are kept and a portion is missing. In the table there are around 56,000 clones, roughly nine tenths of which are singletons. The sequences come from CD4+ T cells from peripheral blood mononuclear cells, collected in the third trimester of pregnancy. Receptor source: a female donor with multiple sclerosis, enrolled in a pregnancy study. CDR3s leave out the opening cysteine and the closing phenylalanine or tryptophan. Rows give clone size only sometimes, using once, few, many, or a class for an expanded clone.

J | size | V | CDR3
TRBJ2-5 | . | TRBV7-2 | ASSLNSQETQY
TRBJ1-2 | once | TRBV30 | AWSGAGDFNYGYT
TRBJ1-2 | . | TRBV11-2 | ASSLAARGGGYT
TRBJ2-7 | . | TRBV7-2 | ASSLGQNYEQY
TRBJ1-5 | . | TRBV10-2 | ASKDSSPSSNQPQH
TRBJ1-5 | . | TRBV27 | ASSLSHRAGSNQPQH
TRBJ2-5 | . | TRBV30 | ASFTSGRGETQY
TRBJ1-1 | few | TRBV6-5 | ASSLSYIAGTEAF
TRBJ1-4 | . | TRBV4-3 | ASSSQGDFGVGTNEKLF
TRBJ2-7 | . | TRBV6-5 | ASSLGTSGASYEQY
TRBJ1-1 | . | TRBV19 | ASSRDGQGAEAF
TRBJ1-2 | . | TRBV20-1 | SASTGFGYT
TRBJ2-7 | . | TRBV7-8 | ASSLGTGLTYEQY
TRBJ1-1 | . | TRBV7-8 | ASSLKGQDPEAF
TRBJ1-1 | . | TRBV19 | ASSRGQGTTEAF
TRBJ1-5 | . | TRBV6-5 | ASSLGHTQPQH
TRBJ2-1 | . | TRBV19 | ASSANYQSSYNEQF
TRBJ1-5 | . | TRBV19 | ASTELGQGVRSNQPQH
TRBJ2-1 | . | TRBV6-1 | ASSVAGDPYNEQF
TRBJ1-4 | . | TRBV6-6 | ASSHRGGHEKLF
TRBJ1-2 | few | TRBV30 | AWSGAASRQGISDGYT
TRBJ2-2 | . | TRBV5-1 | ASSPLGGNGGELF
TRBJ2-7 | once | TRBV29-1 | SVTTLAGKSYEQY
TRBJ2-7 | . | TRBV19 | ASSPGDTYEQY
TRBJ2-1 | . | TRBV12-5 | ASGLARLQGAHYNEQF
TRBJ1-2 | . | TRBV30 | AWSIGTGAVGGYT
TRBJ2-7 | . | TRBV7-2 | ASSSELYEQY
TRBJ2-7 | once | TRBV6-5 | ASSYAGPDYEQY
TRBJ2-7 | . | TRBV2 | ASSGPGGIYEQY
TRBJ2-7 | few | TRBV6-1 | ASSEVGDRVKY
TRBJ2-3 | . | TRBV7-6 | ASSLGLVNTQY
TRBJ1-1 | . | TRBV19 | ASSMFRRRYDREATEAF
TRBJ2-1 | . | TRBV6-1 | ASSASGVYNEQF
TRBJ1-2 | . | TRBV5-1 | ASSAGQGGYGYT
TRBJ1-1 | . | TRBV7-2 | ASSPLGQMNTEAF
TRBJ2-5 | . | TRBV28 | ASSTGQQETQY
TRBJ1-1 | . | TRBV19 | ASSPGRDRNTEAF
TRBJ2-7 | . | TRBV6-6 | ASSYLGGQNEQY
TRBJ2-1 | few | TRBV14 | ASSQDAGGQF
TRBJ2-7 | . | TRBV4-1 | ASSPGLVVYEQY
TRBJ2-1 | . | TRBV5-1 | ASGTQGNSYNEQF
. | . | TRBV6-6 | ASSHTGTTSYEQY
TRBJ1-5 | . | TRBV15 | ATSGARRAYSNQPQH
TRBJ1-1 | . | TRBV11-2 | ASSLDPRENTEAF
TRBJ2-2 | . | TRBV7-2 | ASSAIRSGELF
TRBJ1-2 | . | TRBV30 | AWSVAGDGYT
TRBJ1-3 | . | TRBV9 | ASSVVQESPGNTIY
TRBJ1-5 | . | TRBV7-2 | ASSLSRGWNQPQH
TRBJ2-7 | once | TRBV10-2 | ASRGAGAYEQY
TRBJ1-1 | . | TRBV18 | ASSPGTGFMNTEAF
TRBJ1-1 | once | TRBV2 | ASRGQGPTEAF
TRBJ2-7 | . | TRBV4-1 | ASSQAVTSGGYEQY
TRBJ2-7 | . | TRBV2 | ASRRQTSYEQY